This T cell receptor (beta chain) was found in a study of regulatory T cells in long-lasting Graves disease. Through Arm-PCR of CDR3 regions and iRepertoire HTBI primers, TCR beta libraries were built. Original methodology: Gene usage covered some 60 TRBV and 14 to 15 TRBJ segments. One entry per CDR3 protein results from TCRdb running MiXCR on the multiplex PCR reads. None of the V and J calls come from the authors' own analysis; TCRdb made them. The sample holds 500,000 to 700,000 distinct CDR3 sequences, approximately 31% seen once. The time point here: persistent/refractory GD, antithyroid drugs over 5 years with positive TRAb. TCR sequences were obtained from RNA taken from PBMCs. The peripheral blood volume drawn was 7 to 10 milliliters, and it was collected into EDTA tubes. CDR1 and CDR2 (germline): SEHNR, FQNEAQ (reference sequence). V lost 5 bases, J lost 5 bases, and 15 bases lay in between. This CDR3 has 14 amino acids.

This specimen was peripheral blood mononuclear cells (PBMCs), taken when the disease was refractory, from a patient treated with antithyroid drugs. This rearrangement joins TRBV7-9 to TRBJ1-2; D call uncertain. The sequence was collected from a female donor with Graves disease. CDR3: CASSPPASRYGYTF. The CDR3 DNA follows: TGTGCCAGCAGCCCACCAGCATCACGGTATGGCTACACCTTC.